What follows are 15 T cell receptor beta chains derived from one specimen sequenced in a study of blood T cell repertoires in COVID-19. TCRdb keeps only in-frame clones here, not all; method: immunoSEQ multiplex PCR. Of roughly 220,000 clones detected, 85% to 90% appear once; the ten largest clones hold about 2.9%. Material: peripheral blood. The receptors here all came from a man in his 60s with acute or convalescent COVID-19.

J is TRBJ2-4 and V is TRBV19, with TRBD1 matching over 7 bases. V was pared by 4 bases and J by 0 bases, with 3 bases of the junction left unmatched. The CDR3 is made up of 15 amino acids. Germline V gene data show CDR1 as LNHDA and CDR2 as SQIVND (reference sequence). The CDR3 DNA reads as TGTGCCAGTAGTAGGACAGGAGGAGCCAAAAACATTCAGTACTTC. This translates into CASSRTGGAKNIQYF.

The sample holds a few counts of this clone. The V and J genes are TRBV19 and TRBJ1-2, with D possibly TRBD1 on 5 matching bases. Trimming took off 8 bases at V and 4 bases at J, with 14 bases between the two ends. The CDR3 spans 13 residues. CDR1 and CDR2 (germline): LNHDA, SQIVND (reference sequence). This CDR3 reads CASSPGRPYGYTF. The CDR3 DNA is TGTGCCAGTTCTCCAGGGAGGCCCTATGGCTACACCTTC.

The chain is built from TRBV5-1 and TRBJ2-3, with D perhaps TRBD2 (5 bases). Germline-derived CDR1 and CDR2 are SGHRS and YFSETQ. This CDR3 has 14 residues. Trimming took off 0 bases at V and 6 bases at J, with 11 bases between the two ends. The CDR3 DNA sequence: TGCGCCAGCAGCTTGGTTTCTCCGGGGGATACGCAGTATTTT. Translating gives CASSLVSPGDTQYF.

The chain uses TRBV19 and TRBJ2-7; 10 nucleotides agree with TRBD1. Germline lookup yields CDR1 LNHDA and CDR2 SQIVND (reference sequence). V lost 3 bases and J lost 2; bases outside the gene matches: 1. CDR3 length equals 14 residues. In DNA form, the CDR3 reads TGTGCCAGTAGTATGACAGGGGGCACCTACGAGCAGTACTTC. It translates to CASSMTGGTYEQYF.

The V call is TRBV4-1, the J call TRBJ2-5; 9 nucleotides match TRBD1. The CDR3 length is 15 residues. Germline assignment: CDR1 MGHRA and CDR2 YSYEKL. With V trimmed by 1 base and J by 4 bases, 4 bases remained unmatched. The CDR3 region has the DNA TGCGCCAGCAGCCAAGGGGGACAGGGTGGAGAGACCCAGTACTTC. Its translation is CASSQGGQGGETQYF.

The V call is TRBV6-1, the J call TRBJ1-1, with D perhaps TRBD1 (6 bases). Trimming removed 4 bases at V and 1 base at J, with 16 bases between. Germline CDR1 reads MNHNS; CDR2 reads SASEGT. The CDR3 extends over 16 amino acids. In nucleotides, the CDR3 is TGTGCCAGCAGTGTAGGGGGGGCTTTTAGGAACACTGAAGCTTTCTTT. It translates to CASSVGGAFRNTEAFF.

This sequence joins TRBV10-3 and TRBJ1-2; D is possibly TRBD1 (5 bases). The germline V gene encodes CDR1 ENHRY and CDR2 SYGVKD. This CDR3 has 14 residues. V was trimmed by 0 bases and J by 6 bases, leaving 11 bases between them. The CDR3 region is CAISESPGWNGYTF. The CDR3 bases are TGTGCCATCAGTGAGTCTCCAGGGTGGAATGGCTACACCTTC.

The genes are TRBV7-2 and TRBJ1-2, with TRBD1 as a possible D gene (6 bases). Germline lookup yields CDR1 SGHTA and CDR2 FQGNSA. CDR3 length equals 15 residues. Deletions cut 0 bases from V and 0 bases from J, with 8 bases between. CDR3 loop: CASSLATGPNYGYTF. DNA for the CDR3: TGTGCCAGCAGCTTAGCCACAGGGCCTAACTATGGCTACACCTTC.

The rearrangement links TRBV4-3 to TRBJ1-2, with a weak D call TRBD1 (6 bases). CDR3 length: 17 residues. The germline V gene encodes CDR1 LGHNA and CDR2 YSLEER. V gave up 0 bases and J gave up 6 bases, with 20 bases separating them. CDR3 nucleotide sequence: TGCGCCAGCAGCCAAGATTTAGGGGGTCTACGAAGAGATGGCTACACCTTC. It specifies CASSQDLGGLRRDGYTF.

The chain employs TRBV10-1 and TRBJ1-1; tentative D call: TRBD1 (6 bases). The CDR3 consists of 16 residues. Germline loops: CDR1 WNHNN, CDR2 SYGVQD (reference sequence). V shed 0 bases and J shed 0 bases, with 11 bases lying between them. DNA for the CDR3: TGCGCCAGCAGTGAGTCTTATACAGGGCTGAACACTGAAGCTTTCTTT. Translation gives CASSESYTGLNTEAFF.

The chain uses TRBV7-9 and TRBJ1-1; the D is unclear. Germline lookup yields CDR1 SEHNR and CDR2 FQNEAQ (reference sequence). With 7 bases removed from V and 0 bases from J, the gap between germline ends came to 15 bases. The CDR3 spans 15 residues. The CDR3 nucleotides read TGTGCCAGCACTCCAGAGGGAGGGATGAACACTGAAGCTTTCTTT. Protein product: CASTPEGGMNTEAFF. The complete variable domain, with remaining parts taken from reference TRBV7-9 and TRBJ1-1, reads DTGVSQNPRHKITKRGQNVTFRCDPISEHNRLYWYRQTLGQGPEFLTYFQNEAQLEKSRLLSDRFSAERPKGSFSTLEIQRTEQGDSAMYLCASTPEGGMNTEAFFGQGTRLTVV.

The gene calls are TRBV27 and TRBJ1-5; D gene ambiguous. CDR1 MNHEY and CDR2 SMNVEV come from the germline V gene (reference sequence). The V gene lost 6 bases and the J gene lost 2 bases, with 5 bases spanning the gap. The CDR3 extends over 12 amino acids. In DNA, the CDR3 is TGTGCCAGCAGGGAGGGCAATCAGCCCCAGCATTTT. It encodes CASREGNQPQHF.

The chain carries TRBV5-4 and TRBJ1-4; D uncertain. Trimming left V 3 bases short and J 7 bases short, with 10 bases between. The CDR3 loop spans 13 amino acids. CDR1 SGHNT and CDR2 YYREEE come from the germline V gene (reference sequence). The CDR3 DNA follows: TGTGCCAGCAGCTACGGACTGGGTGAAAAACTGTTTTTT. Protein: CASSYGLGEKLFF.

This clone has a handful of counts. The CDR3 sequence: CASSLMTRGGNSPLHF. DNA of the CDR3: TGTGCCAGCAGCCTCATGACCCGGGGAGGCAATTCACCCCTCCACTTT. The rearrangement links TRBV7-2 to TRBJ1-6; no reliable D call. The V and J ends lost 5 bases and 7 bases respectively, with 18 bases between them. Germline CDR1 reads SGHTA; CDR2 reads FQGNSA. The CDR3 loop spans 16 amino acids.

This chain uses TRBV6-2 or TRBV6-3 with TRBJ1-2; 8 bases fit TRBD1. The CDR3 contains 14 residues. Germline assignment: CDR1 MNHEY and CDR2 SVGEGT. After removal of 6 bases from V and 7 bases from J, the junction contained 10 bases not matched to a gene. In DNA form, the CDR3 reads TGTGCCAGCAGCCCTGTGGGGACAGGTCCTGGCTACACCTTC. Translation gives CASSPVGTGPGYTF.